Below are 11 T cell receptor beta chains sequenced from a single sample in a study of control samples from healthy donors and cancer patients. TCRdb keeps only in-frame clones here, not all; method: immunoSEQ multiplex PCR. The sample has roughly 88,000 clones, over 90% seen once; the top ten hold around 8.5%. Sequenced input: blood. The receptors here all came from a man between 18 and 35 years old in good health.

Worth noting for this clone: One end of the junction does not line up with germline, which may come from a read error. The chain is built from TRBV4-1 and TRBJ1-5, with D possibly matching TRBD1 (5 bases). Germline-derived CDR1 and CDR2 are MGHRA and YSYEKL. The CDR3 spans 12 residues. The CDR3 DNA is TGCGCCAGCAGCCAAAAAAGGGGTTCCAGCATTTTT. It codes for CASSQKRGSSIF.

The chain employs TRBV5-4 and TRBJ2-3, with TRBD1 matching over 10 bases. Germline CDR1 and CDR2: SGHNT and YYREEE (reference sequence). The ends lost 4 bases at V and 4 bases at J; junction bases unmatched: 0. This CDR3 region has 13 residues. Here the CDR3 DNA reads TGTGCCAGCAGCGGGACAGGGGCAGATACGCAGTATTTT. Encoded protein: CASSGTGADTQYF.

The rearrangement joins TRBV7-8 to TRBJ1-1, with TRBD1 as a possible D gene (5 bases). There are 11 residues in the CDR3. V was clipped by 5 bases and J by 7 bases, with 8 bases between them. CDR1 and CDR2 from the germline V gene are SGHVS and FQNEAQ. CDR3 DNA sequence: TGTGCCAGCAGCCCTCAGGGTGAAGCTTTCTTT. Amino acids: CASSPQGEAFF.

This chain joins TRBV3-1 (or the pseudogene TRBV3-2) and TRBJ2-7, with 7 bases matching TRBD2. With V trimmed by 5 bases and J by 1 base, 5 bases remained unmatched. Per the germline V gene, CDR1 is LGHDT and CDR2 is YNNKEL (reference sequence). The CDR3 consists of 14 residues. In DNA, the CDR3 is TGTGCCAGCAGCTCCAAGCGGGAATCCTACGAGCAGTACTTC. Protein product: CASSSKRESYEQYF.

The V and J genes are TRBV6-4 and TRBJ2-1; D is ambiguous. V was shortened by 3 bases and J by 1 base, with 1 base between the two germline ends. This CDR3 is 12 amino acids long. The germline V gene encodes CDR1 MRHNA and CDR2 SNTAGT. The CDR3 loop reads CASSDSYNEQFF. The CDR3 DNA is TGTGCCAGCAGTGATTCCTACAATGAGCAGTTCTTC.

The chain employs TRBV6-1 and TRBJ2-1, with TRBD2 identical over 8 bases. This CDR3 has 17 amino acids. Germline loops: CDR1 MNHNS, CDR2 SASEGT. J gave up 3 bases and V 0 bases, and 7 bases lay outside the gene matches. This CDR3 is CASSEAGSSGYYNEQFF. As DNA, the CDR3 is TGTGCCAGCAGTGAAGCCGGCTCTAGCGGGTACTACAATGAGCAGTTCTTC.

In this sample, this clone turned up once. J is TRBJ1-2 and V is TRBV6-5, with 8 bases fitting TRBD1. There are 13 residues in the CDR3. V was clipped by 6 bases and J by 6 bases; unmatched bases: 6. From germline, CDR1 is MNHEY and CDR2 SVGAGI. CDR3 in amino acids: CASRMTGVDGYTF. The CDR3, as DNA: TGTGCCAGCAGGATGACAGGGGTGGATGGCTACACCTTC.

The V call is TRBV2, the J call TRBJ1-3, with D perhaps matching TRBD1 (5 bases). Trimming took 7 bases from V and 4 from J, leaving 8 bases between them. This CDR3 contains 12 residues. The germline V gene encodes CDR1 SNHLY and CDR2 FYNNEI. CDR3 in DNA: TGTGCCAGCAAGGGGACGGGAAACACCATATATTTT. It yields the protein CASKGTGNTIYF.

The chain carries TRBV6-2 or TRBV6-3 and TRBJ2-3; D possibly corresponds to TRBD1 (6 bases). Germline loops: CDR1 MNHEY, CDR2 SVGEGT. This CDR3 region has 15 residues. The germline V and J ends were trimmed by 6 bases and 0 bases, with 13 bases remaining between them. Written as DNA, the CDR3 is TGTGCCAGCAGCCAGCGGACAGTAAGCACAGATACGCAGTATTTT. Amino acid sequence: CASSQRTVSTDTQYF.

The chain is built from TRBV6-6 and TRBJ1-5; D remains ambiguous. Trimming removed 2 bases at V and 2 bases at J, with 10 bases between. The length of the CDR3 is 15 residues. CDR1 MNHNY and CDR2 SVGAGI come from the germline V gene (reference sequence). Here the CDR3 DNA reads TGTGCCAGCAGTTACCTACCAGAGGGCAATCAGCCCCAGCATTTT. This translates into CASSYLPEGNQPQHF.

The CDR3 coding sequence is TGTGCCAGCAGTCGAGGACAGCTCTCTGGAAACACCATATATTTT. Translated: CASSRGQLSGNTIYF. The chain combines TRBV6-2 or TRBV6-3 with TRBJ1-3; possible D gene TRBD1, 6 bases. Germline values: CDR1 MNHEY, CDR2 SVGEGT. This CDR3 has 15 residues. V was cut by 5 bases and J by 0 bases, with 11 bases left in between.